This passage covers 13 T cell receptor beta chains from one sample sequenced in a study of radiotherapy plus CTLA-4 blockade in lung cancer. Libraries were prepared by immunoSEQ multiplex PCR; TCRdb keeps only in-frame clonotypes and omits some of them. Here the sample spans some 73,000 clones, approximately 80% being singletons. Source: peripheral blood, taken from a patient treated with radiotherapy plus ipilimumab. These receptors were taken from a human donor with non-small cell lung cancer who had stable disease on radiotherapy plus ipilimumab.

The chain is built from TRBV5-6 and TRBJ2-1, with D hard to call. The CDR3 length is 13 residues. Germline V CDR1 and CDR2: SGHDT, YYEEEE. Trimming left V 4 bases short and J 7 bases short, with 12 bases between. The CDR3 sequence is CASSMVGLNEQFF. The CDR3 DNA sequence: TGTGCCAGCAGCATGGTGGGCTTAAATGAGCAGTTCTTC. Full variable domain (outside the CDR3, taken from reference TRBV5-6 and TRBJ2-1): DAGVTQSPTHLIKTRGQQVTLRCSPKSGHDTVSWYQQALGQGPQFIFQYYEEEERQRGNFPDRFSGHQFPNYSSELNVNALLLGDSALYLCASSMVGLNEQFFGPGTRLTVL.

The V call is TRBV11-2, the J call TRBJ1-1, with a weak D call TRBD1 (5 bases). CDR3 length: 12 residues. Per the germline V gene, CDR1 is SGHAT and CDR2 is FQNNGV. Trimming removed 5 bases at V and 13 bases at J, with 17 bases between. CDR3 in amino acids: CASSPQGRVGFF. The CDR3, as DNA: TGTGCCAGCAGCCCCCAGGGCAGGGTCGGTTTCTTT.

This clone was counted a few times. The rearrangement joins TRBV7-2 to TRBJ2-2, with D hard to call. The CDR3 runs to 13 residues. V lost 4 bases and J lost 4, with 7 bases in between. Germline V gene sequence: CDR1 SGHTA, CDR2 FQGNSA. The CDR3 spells CASSSQSTGELFF. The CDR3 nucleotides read TGTGCCAGCAGCTCCCAGAGCACCGGGGAGCTGTTTTTT. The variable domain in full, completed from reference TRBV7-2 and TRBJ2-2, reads GAGVSQSPSNKVTEKGKDVELRCDPISGHTALYWYRQSLGQGLEFLIYFQGNSAPDKSGLPSDRFSAERTGGSVSTLTIQRTQQEDSAVYLCASSSQSTGELFFGEGSRLTVL.

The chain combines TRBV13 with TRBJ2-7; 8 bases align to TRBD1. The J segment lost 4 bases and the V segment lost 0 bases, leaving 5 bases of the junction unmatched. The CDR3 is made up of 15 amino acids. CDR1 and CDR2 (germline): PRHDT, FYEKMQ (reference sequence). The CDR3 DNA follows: TGTGCCAGCAGCTTAGGAGACAGGGGTGGGTACGAGCAGTACTTC. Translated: CASSLGDRGGYEQYF.

CDR3 nucleotides: TGTGCCAGCAGACTAGTTGCTTCCAATGAGCAGTTCTTC. This codes for CASRLVASNEQFF. The V and J genes are TRBV5-4 and TRBJ2-1; TRBD2 might be the D (5 bases). Trimming removed 5 bases at V and 6 bases at J, with 12 bases between. This CDR3 has 13 amino acids. Germline V gene sequence: CDR1 SGHNT, CDR2 YYREEE (reference sequence).

DNA of the CDR3: TGTGCTGGGGGGGGGCTCGAAGATACGCAGTATTTT. Its translation: CAGGGLEDTQYF. The V and J genes are TRBV30 and TRBJ2-3; TRBD2 is a possible D gene (7 bases). Germline V CDR1 and CDR2: GTSNPN, SVGIG (reference sequence). The CDR3 consists of 12 residues.

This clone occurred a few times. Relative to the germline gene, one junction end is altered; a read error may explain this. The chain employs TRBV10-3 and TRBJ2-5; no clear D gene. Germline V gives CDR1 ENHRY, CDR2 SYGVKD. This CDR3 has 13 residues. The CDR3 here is CAISDADQGTQYF. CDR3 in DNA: TGTGCCATCAGTGACGCAGATCAAGGGACCCAGTACTTC.

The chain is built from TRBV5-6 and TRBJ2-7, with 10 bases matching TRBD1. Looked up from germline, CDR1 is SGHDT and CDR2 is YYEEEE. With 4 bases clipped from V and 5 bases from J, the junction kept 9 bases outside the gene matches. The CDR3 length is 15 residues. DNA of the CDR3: TGTGCCAGCAGCCCCATACCGGGACAGGGGAACGAGCAGTACTTC. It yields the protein CASSPIPGQGNEQYF. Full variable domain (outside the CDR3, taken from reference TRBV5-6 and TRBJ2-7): DAGVTQSPTHLIKTRGQQVTLRCSPKSGHDTVSWYQQALGQGPQFIFQYYEEEERQRGNFPDRFSGHQFPNYSSELNVNALLLGDSALYLCASSPIPGQGNEQYFGPGTRLTVT.

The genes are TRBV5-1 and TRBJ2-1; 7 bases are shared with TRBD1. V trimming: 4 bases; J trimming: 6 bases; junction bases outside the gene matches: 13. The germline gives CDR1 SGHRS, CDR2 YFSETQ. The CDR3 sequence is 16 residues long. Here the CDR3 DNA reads TGCGCCAGCAGCCCCGGGATAGGGGGCGAGTTCAATGAGCAGTTCTTC. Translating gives CASSPGIGGEFNEQFF.

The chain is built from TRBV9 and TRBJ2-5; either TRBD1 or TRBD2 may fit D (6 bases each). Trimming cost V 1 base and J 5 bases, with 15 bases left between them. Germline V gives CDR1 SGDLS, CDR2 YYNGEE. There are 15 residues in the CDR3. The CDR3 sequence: CASSVRSEGGETQYF. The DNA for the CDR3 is TGTGCCAGCAGCGTAAGATCCGAGGGGGGCGAGACCCAGTACTTC. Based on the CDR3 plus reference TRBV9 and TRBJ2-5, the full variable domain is DSGVTQTPKHLITATGQRVTLRCSPRSGDLSVYWYQQSLDQGLQFLIQYYNGEERAKGNILERFSAQQFPDLHSELNLSSLELGDSALYFCASSVRSEGGETQYFGPGTRLLVL.

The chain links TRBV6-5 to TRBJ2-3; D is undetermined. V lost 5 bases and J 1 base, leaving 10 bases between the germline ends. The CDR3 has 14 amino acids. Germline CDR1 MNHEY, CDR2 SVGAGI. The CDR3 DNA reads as TGTGCCAGCAGTAGGAGCAAGGGCACAGATACGCAGTATTTT. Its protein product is CASSRSKGTDTQYF.

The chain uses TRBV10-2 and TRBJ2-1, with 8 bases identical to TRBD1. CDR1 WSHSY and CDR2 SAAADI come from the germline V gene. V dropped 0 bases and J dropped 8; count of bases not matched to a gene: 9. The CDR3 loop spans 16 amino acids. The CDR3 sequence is CASSESMRDRMYEQFF. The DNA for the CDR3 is TGCGCCAGCAGTGAGTCGATGAGGGACAGGATGTATGAGCAGTTCTTC.

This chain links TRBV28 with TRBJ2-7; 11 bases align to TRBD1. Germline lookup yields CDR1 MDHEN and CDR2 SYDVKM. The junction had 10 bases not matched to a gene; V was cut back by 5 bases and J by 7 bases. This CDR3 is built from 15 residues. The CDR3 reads CASSPPGQGGGEQYF. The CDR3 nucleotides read TGTGCCAGCAGTCCCCCGGGACAGGGGGGAGGGGAGCAGTACTTC.